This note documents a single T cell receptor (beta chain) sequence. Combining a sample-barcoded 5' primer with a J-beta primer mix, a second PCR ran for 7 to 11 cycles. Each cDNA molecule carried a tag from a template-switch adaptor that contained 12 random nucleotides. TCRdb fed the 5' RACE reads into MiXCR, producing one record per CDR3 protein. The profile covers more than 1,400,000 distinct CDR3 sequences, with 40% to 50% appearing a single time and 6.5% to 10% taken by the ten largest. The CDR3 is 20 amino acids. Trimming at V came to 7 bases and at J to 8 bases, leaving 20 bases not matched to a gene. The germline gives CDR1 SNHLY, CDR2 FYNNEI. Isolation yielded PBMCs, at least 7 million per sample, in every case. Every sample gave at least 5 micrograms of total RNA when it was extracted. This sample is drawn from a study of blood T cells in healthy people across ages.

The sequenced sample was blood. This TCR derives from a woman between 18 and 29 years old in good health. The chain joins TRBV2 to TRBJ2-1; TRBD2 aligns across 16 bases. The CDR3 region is CASTQDTRGLAGGPADEQFF. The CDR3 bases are TGTGCCAGCACCCAGGATACCCGGGGACTAGCGGGGGGGCCAGCGGATGAGCAGTTCTTC. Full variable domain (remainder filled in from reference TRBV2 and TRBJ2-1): EPEVTQTPSHQVTQMGQEVILRCVPISNHLYFYWYRQILGQKVEFLVSFYNNEISEKSEIFDDQFSVERPDGSNFTLKIRSTKLEDSAMYFCASTQDTRGLAGGPADEQFFGPGTRLTVL.